A selection of T cell receptor beta chains follows, all from one sample in a study of blood T cell repertoires in COVID-19. Clones were read by immunoSEQ multiplex PCR, and TCRdb kept only the in-frame ones, dropping some. The data show about 310,000 clones, approximately 90% seen once. The sample was peripheral blood. Every receptor here comes from a man aged 18 to 29 with active or convalescent COVID-19. Each CDR3 is given with its conserved first and last residue. Fields, in order: V gene, J gene, D gene, clone size, CDR3 DNA, CDR3 protein. The D gene is left open where the match is weak. Size tells how often a clone was seen (once, few, many) or the class of an expanded clone, and some rows leave it out.

>TRBV7-2|TRBJ2-5|.|few
TGTGCCAGCAGCTTATTTGGAGAAGAGACCCAGTACTTC
CASSLFGEETQYF
>TRBV25-1|TRBJ2-7|.|.
TGTGCCAGCACCGCCAGGGAACCACCCTACGAGCAGTACTTC
CASTAREPPYEQYF
>TRBV19|TRBJ2-2|.|.
TGTGCCAGTAACGACGGCTCGGCGGTAGGGGAGCTGTTTTTT
CASNDGSAVGELFF
>TRBV18|TRBJ2-7|.|.
TGTGCCAGCTCGGCGGGGCCCTCCTACGAGCAGTACTTC
CASSAGPSYEQYF
>TRBV28|TRBJ2-1|TRBD1|.
TGTGCCAGCAGTTTAAGGACAGGGGGCGTATCTGGTAATGAGCAGTTCTTC
CASSLRTGGVSGNEQFF
>TRBV27|TRBJ1-2|.|.
TGTGCCAGCAGTGCCGACAGAGTGAATGGCTACACCTTC
CASSADRVNGYTF
>TRBV5-4|TRBJ2-7|.|.
TGTGCCAGCAGCATTAGCGGATACGAGCAGTACTTC
CASSISGYEQYF
>TRBV27|TRBJ2-7|.|.
TGTGCCAGCAGTCCCGTCACGGGGAACGAGCAGTACTTC
CASSPVTGNEQYF
>TRBV3-1/TRBV3-2|TRBJ2-1|.|.
TGTGCCAGCAGCCAAGAGAGGGCCGGGTCCCATGAGCAGTTCTTC
CASSQERAGSHEQFF
>TRBV2|TRBJ1-4|TRBD1|.
TGTGCCAGCAGCGGACAGGGCCTCGAAAAACTGTTTTTT
CASSGQGLEKLFF
>TRBV27|TRBJ1-5|TRBD1|few
TGTGCCAGCAGTTTAGGGACAGGGGGCTATCAGCCCCAGCATTTT
CASSLGTGGYQPQHF
>TRBV20-1|TRBJ2-3|TRBD2|.
TGCAGTGCTAGTCGGGCTAGCGGGGCTTCTGATACGCAGTATTTT
CSASRASGASDTQYF
>TRBV5-4|TRBJ2-3|TRBD2|.
TGTGCCAGCAGCCCCTTCCTAGCGGGACCTAGCACAGATACGCAGTATTTT
CASSPFLAGPSTDTQYF
>TRBV28|TRBJ1-1|.|.
TGTGCCAGCAGTTTGAACAGGGTCCGCGCACGCGCGATTTGGGGCACTGAAGCTTTCTTT
CASSLNRVRARAIWGTEAFF
>TRBV6-6|TRBJ2-5|.|few
TGTGCCAGCAGGCGGACAGCCTCCCTTTATGAGACCCAGTACTTC
CASRRTASLYETQYF
>TRBV11-2|TRBJ1-1|.|.
TGTGCCAGCAGATTTTATGGCCCGGGACATGAAGCTTTCTTT
CASRFYGPGHEAFF
>TRBV13|TRBJ2-7|TRBD2|.
TGTGCCAGCAGCCCCCGGACTAGCGGGGGGGCCACGTACGAGCAGTACTTC
CASSPRTSGGATYEQYF
>TRBV4-1|TRBJ1-3|TRBD1|.
TGCGCCAGCAGCCTGGACAGGAGGGACACCATATATTTT
CASSLDRRDTIYF
>TRBV28|TRBJ2-1|TRBD2|once
TGTGCCAGCAGTCCGGCCCCGGGGGGGTCCTACAATGAGCAGTTCTTC
CASSPAPGGSYNEQFF
>TRBV7-6|TRBJ2-2|TRBD2|.
TGTGCCAGCAGCCTAAGAAGCGGGGGCGCGAACACCGGGGAGCTGTTTTTT
CASSLRSGGANTGELFF
>TRBV18|TRBJ2-3|TRBD2|.
TGTGCCAGCTCACCATTAGCGGGGGGGCCGACAGATACGCAGTATTTT
CASSPLAGGPTDTQYF
>TRBV2|TRBJ2-5|TRBD2|.
TGTGCCAGCAGTATTGGTCGGACTAGCGGAAATTCCCAGTACTTC
CASSIGRTSGNSQYF
>TRBV4-3|TRBJ1-5|.|.
TGCGCCAGCAGCCAAGATACCGGGACAAACAATCAGCCCCAGCATTTT
CASSQDTGTNNQPQHF
>TRBV14|TRBJ2-5|.|.
TGTGCCAGCAGCCCCGGCGGGGAGACCCAGTACTTC
CASSPGGETQYF
>TRBV4-2|TRBJ2-5|TRBD2|.
TGTGCCAGCAGCCAAGGACTAGCGGGAATACAAGAGACCCAGTACTTC
CASSQGLAGIQETQYF
>TRBV5-6|TRBJ1-1|.|.
TGTGCCAGCAGCTTCTTTTTATTCGGGGGGCAGGGCTACACTGAAGCTTTCTTT
CASSFFLFGGQGYTEAFF
>TRBV27|TRBJ2-5|TRBD1|.
TGTGCCAGCAGTCCCTGGACAGGGGGGAACGGTGACCAGTACTTC
CASSPWTGGNGDQYF
>TRBV19|TRBJ1-5|.|.
TGTGCCAGCTCAGCAGGGGCGGGCAATCAGCCCCAGCATTTT
CASSAGAGNQPQHF
>TRBV28|TRBJ2-7|.|.
TGTGCCAGCAGTTTCGTCGTGGGGGGAGTACAGCGGCCCTACGAGCAGTACTTC
CASSFVVGGVQRPYEQYF
>TRBV3-1/TRBV3-2|TRBJ1-2|TRBD1|.
TGTGCCAGCAGCCACTTGGGACAGCCTAACTATGGCTACACCTTC
CASSHLGQPNYGYTF
>TRBV5-6|TRBJ2-7|.|.
TGTGCCAGCAGCTCCTGGACGGGAGTAGACGAGCAGTACTTC
CASSSWTGVDEQYF
>TRBV6-5|TRBJ1-2|.|.
TGTGCCAGCAAAACACGGGCAGGGGAGAACTATGGCTACACCTTC
CASKTRAGENYGYTF
>TRBV5-1|TRBJ2-3|TRBD2|.
TGCGCCAGCAGCTTGGCCCCCTCTCGACTAGCCGTGCATGCGCAGTATTTT
CASSLAPSRLAVHAQYF
>TRBV4-1|TRBJ1-1|.|.
TGCGCCAGCAGCCAAGCGCTAAGGGGCAGGGATGAAGCTTTCTTT
CASSQALRGRDEAFF
>TRBV10-3|TRBJ1-6|.|.
TGTGCCATCAGTGAGTCTGGCGGTACTTCACCCCTCCACTTT
CAISESGGTSPLHF
>TRBV18|TRBJ1-1|.|.
TGTGCCAGCTCACCACCTGTTTCAGGGTTGACTGAAGCTTTCTTT
CASSPPVSGLTEAFF
>TRBV7-6|TRBJ2-7|TRBD1|.
TGTGCCAGCAGCTTAGAAGTGGGACAGGGACGAGGTGAGCAGTACTTC
CASSLEVGQGRGEQYF
>TRBV4-1|TRBJ1-5|.|.
TGCGCCAGCAGCCAAGTACAGAATCAGCCCCAGCATTTT
CASSQVQNQPQHF